The 6 T cell receptor beta chains below were found in one sample sequenced in a study of radiation and T cells in renal cell carcinoma (TCRdb year 2020). Libraries were built with the immunoSEQ multiplex PCR assay. In its TCRdb copy, this immuneACCESS table keeps in-frame sequences only and misses some clones. Where compared with another copy, unresolved V genes explain less than half of these, and the others have no known cause. The sample has just over 95,000 clones on record, roughly 90% of them singletons. The leading ten clones occupy about 7.9% of the sample. The label giving this sample's time point can be read as: baseline pretreatment blood. The sample's treatment or condition, from its label and the paper: 15 Gy SBRT to primary tumor, nephrectomy 4 weeks later. Specimen: blood, collected from a patient whose treatment included radiotherapy and nephrectomy. Every receptor here comes from a man in his fifties or sixties with renal cell carcinoma.

This clone is medium-sized within its sample. The chain is built from TRBV7-9 and TRBJ1-4; D is undetermined. Germline values: CDR1 SEHNR, CDR2 FQNEAQ (reference sequence). The CDR3 is 14 amino acids. The germline V and J ends were trimmed by 7 bases and 7 bases, with 16 bases remaining between them. The CDR3 coding sequence is TGTGCCAGCACCCCACCTAGGGTAGTTGAAAAACTGTTTTTT. Translated, it gives CASTPPRVVEKLFF.

The V gene is TRBV5-6, the J gene TRBJ2-3; TRBD2 agrees at 9 bases. V lost 5 bases to trimming and J lost 5 bases; unmatched junction nucleotides: 12. There are 16 residues in the CDR3. Germline CDR1 and CDR2: SGHDT and YYEEEE. CDR3 nucleotides: TGTGCCAGCAGTCTTGGACTTAGCGGGAGTGGAGATACGCAGTATTTT. Translated, it gives CASSLGLSGSGDTQYF.

The chain uses TRBV4-3 and TRBJ2-5, with unresolved D. V lost 1 base, J lost 0 bases, and 3 bases lay in between. CDR3 size: 13 residues. Germline V CDR1 and CDR2: LGHNA, YSLEER. CDR3 protein: CASSQVYQETQYF. The CDR3 nucleotides read TGCGCCAGCAGCCAAGTGTACCAAGAGACCCAGTACTTC.

V and J are TRBV6-5 and TRBJ1-1; a weak D match, TRBD1 (5 bases). Germline V gene data show CDR1 as MNHEY and CDR2 as SVGAGI. With 0 bases removed from V and 10 bases from J, the gap between germline ends came to 9 bases. The CDR3 covers 12 residues. The CDR3 nucleotides are TGTGCCAGCAGTTACTCGGGGGGGGTAGCTTTCTTT. This sequence encodes CASSYSGGVAFF.

The chain couples TRBV5-1 to TRBJ2-7; TRBD1 agrees at 7 bases. This CDR3 contains 15 residues. Unmatched junction bases numbered 6, after V lost 0 bases and J lost 3 bases. The germline V gene has CDR1 SGHRS and CDR2 YFSETQ. The CDR3 is CASSLAYGTDYEQYF. As DNA, the CDR3 is TGCGCCAGCAGCTTGGCCTACGGGACAGACTACGAGCAGTACTTC.

The chain combines TRBV15 with TRBJ2-2, with D uncertain. In germline, CDR1 is LNHNV, CDR2 YYDKDF (reference sequence). V was clipped by 1 base and J by 6 bases, with 9 bases between them. This CDR3 has 14 amino acids. CDR3 nucleotide sequence: TGTGCCACCAGCAGAGTTTGGGCTCCCGGGGAGCTGTTTTTT. Translating gives CATSRVWAPGELFF.